The 11 T cell receptor beta chains given below trace back to one sample, sequenced in a study of tumor-infiltrating lymphocytes in primary liver carcinoma. A constant-region primer served to make TCR beta cDNA from around 500 ng total RNA. Amplification in three nested multiplex PCR rounds with slightly modified ARM-PCR gave rise to TCR beta libraries. Two initial PCR rounds of around 10 cycles each paired TRBV1-TRBV30 forward primers with a C-beta reverse primer. From the multiplex PCR reads, TCRdb called clonotypes with MiXCR, one entry per CDR3 protein. The sample lists around 21,000 distinct CDR3 sequences, over 65% occurring once. Co-extracting RNA and DNA was done with roughly 17-32 mg of unsorted bulk tissue as input. Sequencing was performed on liver tumor tissue from sampling region 1. Subset reported: tumor region T1, superior pole. The receptors originated from a middle-aged man with primary liver carcinoma and hepatitis B virus infection.

In regard to this clonotype: One junction end disagrees with the germline gene, perhaps due to a read error. This chain joins TRBV11-2 and TRBJ2-3; D gene unclear. The CDR3 is 12 residues long. Germline V CDR1 and CDR2: SGHAT, FQNNGV. The CDR3 nucleotides are TGTGACAGCAACGCCAGCACAGATGCGCAGTATTTT. It yields the protein CDSNASTDAQYF.

Regarding this clonotype: An end of the junction differs from the germline gene, which may be a read error. The gene calls are TRBV7-9 and TRBJ2-2; perhaps D is TRBD1 or TRBD2 (5 bases each). The CDR3 is made up of 15 amino acids. Looked up from germline, CDR1 is SEHNR and CDR2 is FQNEAQ (reference sequence). The CDR3 bases are TGTGCCAGCAGCACCTCAGGGAGAAGCACCGGGGAGCTGGTTTTT. It is translated as CASSTSGRSTGELVF.

A note on this clonotype: A read error may explain this, as a much larger clone is one base away. The rearrangement links TRBV4-3 to TRBJ2-7; weak D call: TRBD1 (5 bases). Germline CDR1 reads LGHNA; CDR2 reads YSLEER. This CDR3 is 15 amino acids long. The CDR3 protein is CASNQDFPGSYEQYF. The CDR3 coding sequence is TGCGCCAGCAACCAAGATTTTCCAGGGTCCTACGAGCAGTACTTC.

About this clonotype: A much more abundant neighbour one base away suggests this may be a read error. The chain couples TRBV2 to TRBJ2-5; D is ambiguous. From germline, CDR1 is SNHLY and CDR2 FYNNEI. V shed 8 bases and J shed 8 bases, with 18 bases lying between them. The CDR3 has 13 residues. This chain's CDR3 is CASFNPTLPTQYF. CDR3 coding DNA: TGTGCCAGCTTCAATCCGACCCTGCCTACCCAGTACTTC.

To note about this clonotype: The junction and the germline gene differ at one end; a read error may be behind it. V gene TRBV6-5 combines with J gene TRBJ1-4; 7 bases line up with TRBD1. CDR1 and CDR2 (germline): MNHEY, SVGAGI. The CDR3 spans 15 residues. This CDR3 is CASSRTTGANEKLFF. CDR3 in DNA: TGTGCTAGCAGCCGTACTACAGGGGCTAATGAAAAATTGTTTTTT.

This clonotype was detected ten times or more. The CDR3 does not end in the conserved phenylalanine or tryptophan, so this is likely a read error. The CDR3: CASSVTGPYEQYL. The CDR3 DNA reads TGCGCCAGCAGCGTGACAGGACCCTACGAGCAGTACCTC. This chain links TRBV5-1 with TRBJ2-7; possible D gene TRBD1, 6 bases. This CDR3 contains 13 residues. In germline, CDR1 is SGHRS, CDR2 YFSETQ. Trimming took off 4 bases at V and 2 bases at J, with 10 bases between the two ends.

About this clonotype itself: The missing conserved phenylalanine or tryptophan at the end of this CDR3 makes a read error likely. Because the CDR3's place on the DNA is in doubt, the DNA is left out and the CDR3 is given as listed by TCRdb. The V call is TRBV5-4, the J call TRBJ2-1. The V gene's germline CDR1 is SGHNT and CDR2 YYREEE (reference sequence). The CDR3 region is 13 residues in length, termini included. The CDR3 sequence is CASSLVFDNELFL.

Turning to this clonotype: A much larger clone differs from this one at a single base, so this may be a read error. V usage is TRBV2 and J usage is TRBJ2-2, with TRBD2 matching 11 bases. V was pared by 2 bases and J by 4 bases, with 3 bases of the junction left unmatched. The CDR3 totals 16 residues. Per the germline V gene, CDR1 is SNHLY and CDR2 is FYNNEI. The DNA for the CDR3 is TGTGCCAGCAGTGAATCTAGCGGGAGGTTCACCGGGGAGCTGTTTTTT. This codes for CASSESSGRFTGELFF.

Concerning this clonotype: One end of the junction is discordant with germline, which a read error may explain. This rearrangement joins TRBV29-1 to TRBJ2-1; 7 nucleotides line up with TRBD1. This CDR3 spans 12 amino acids. Germline V gene lookup returns CDR1 SQVTM and CDR2 ANQGSEA. CDR3 region: CSLRQGSNELFF. CDR3 in DNA: TGCAGCCTCCGACAGGGAAGTAATGAGCTGTTCTTC.

A note on this clonotype: A read error may account for a junction end that differs from germline. This rearrangement joins TRBV11-2 to TRBJ2-1; D gene unclear. CDR3 size: 12 residues. Germline V gene lookup returns CDR1 SGHAT and CDR2 FQNNGV. CDR3 sequence reads: CASSSSHNGQFF. In DNA, the CDR3 is TGTGCCAGTAGCTCCTCCCACAATGGGCAGTTCTTC.

In the case of this clonotype: As the CDR3 is not closed by the conserved phenylalanine or tryptophan, this likely results from a read error. The chain carries TRBV6-6 and TRBJ1-1; weak D call: TRBD1 (6 bases). The length of the CDR3 is 15 residues. Germline V gene lookup returns CDR1 MNHNY and CDR2 SVGAGI (reference sequence). The CDR3 nucleotides are TGTGCCAGCAGAACTGGGACATACAGTAACACTGATGCTTTCTCT. Residues: CASRTGTYSNTDAFS.